These T cell receptor beta chains were read from a single sample in a study of T cell repertoires in cytomegalovirus infection. These TCRs' antigens remain unknown. One entry per CDR3 protein results from TCRdb running MiXCR on the reads. The data show approximately 1,000,000 distinct CDR3 sequences, around 30% seen once. Sequenced here: cultured CD8+ T cells from PBMCs, sampled from culture after CMV antigen stimulation. Receptors were obtained from a human donor in good health (CMV status not recorded). Some clones in this sample may be carry-over from other donors' samples. CDR3s include the opening cysteine and the closing phenylalanine or tryptophan. A D gene is named only where the DNA matches it firmly. The size of a clone is reported for some rows only, either as once, few or many, or as a class for expanded clones.

v_call: TRBV25-1
clone_size: many
d_call: NA
j_call: TRBJ2-3
cdr3_nt: TGTGCCAGCAGTGAATGGACGGGTGGGGACACAGATACGCAGTATTTT
cdr3_aa: CASSEWTGGDTDTQYF

v_call: TRBV6-1
clone_size: few
d_call: NA
j_call: TRBJ1-2
cdr3_nt: TGTGCCAGCACCTCTAAAGGGTCAGGGGATCTCTCTAACTATGGCTACACCTTC
cdr3_aa: CASTSKGSGDLSNYGYTF

v_call: TRBV2
clone_size: NA
d_call: NA
j_call: TRBJ1-3
cdr3_nt: TGTGCCAGCAGTTCTGACCGCATCTCTGGAAACACCATATATTTT
cdr3_aa: CASSSDRISGNTIYF

v_call: TRBV7-3
clone_size: many
d_call: NA
j_call: TRBJ2-2
cdr3_nt: TGTGCCAGCAGCTTATACGCGCGGCCGAACACCGGGGAGCTGTTTTTT
cdr3_aa: CASSLYARPNTGELFF

v_call: TRBV5-4
clone_size: NA
d_call: NA
j_call: TRBJ1-6
cdr3_nt: TGTGCCAGCAGCTCCTACTATCATACGGAGAATTCACCCCTCCACTTT
cdr3_aa: CASSSYYHTENSPLHF

v_call: TRBV12-5
clone_size: once
d_call: NA
j_call: TRBJ2-2
cdr3_nt: TGTGCTAGTGGTTTTCAAGTGGGGGCGGGCACCGGGGAGCTGTTTTTT
cdr3_aa: CASGFQVGAGTGELFF

v_call: TRBV12-3/TRBV12-4
clone_size: NA
d_call: NA
j_call: TRBJ1-5
cdr3_nt: TGTGCCAGCAGTTTCCATCAGGGCAATCAGCCCCAGCATTTT
cdr3_aa: CASSFHQGNQPQHF

v_call: TRBV6-2/TRBV6-3
clone_size: NA
d_call: TRBD1
j_call: TRBJ2-1
cdr3_nt: TGTGCCAGCAGTTACGAGGGACAGGCCAATGAGCAGTTCTTC
cdr3_aa: CASSYEGQANEQFF

v_call: TRBV6-6
clone_size: few
d_call: TRBD1
j_call: TRBJ2-1
cdr3_nt: TGTGCCAGCAGTATCGGGACAGGGTTTCGGGATGAGCAGTTCTTC
cdr3_aa: CASSIGTGFRDEQFF

v_call: TRBV7-2
clone_size: many
d_call: TRBD1
j_call: TRBJ1-5
cdr3_nt: TGTGCCAGCACCTTAGGAGGGGGCCGCAATCAGCCCCAGCATTTT
cdr3_aa: CASTLGGGRNQPQHF

v_call: TRBV19
clone_size: few
d_call: NA
j_call: TRBJ2-3
cdr3_nt: TGTGCCAGTAGTTACGGCCCCTTAAGTGCAGATACGCAGTATTTT
cdr3_aa: CASSYGPLSADTQYF

v_call: TRBV28
clone_size: few
d_call: TRBD2
j_call: TRBJ2-3
cdr3_nt: TGTGCCAGCAGTTTAATCGGCGGGGGGCTTGAATATACGCAGTATTTT
cdr3_aa: CASSLIGGGLEYTQYF

v_call: TRBV28
clone_size: NA
d_call: TRBD2
j_call: TRBJ2-3
cdr3_nt: TGTGCCAGCAGTTCCCTGGACGAACCGGGGACTAGCGGGGGGAAGACAGATACGCAGTATTTT
cdr3_aa: CASSSLDEPGTSGGKTDTQYF

v_call: TRBV2
clone_size: NA
d_call: NA
j_call: TRBJ2-1
cdr3_nt: TGTGCCAGCATCCGACCCTCTTCAGGACGCAATGAGCAGTTCTTC
cdr3_aa: CASIRPSSGRNEQFF

v_call: TRBV6-2/TRBV6-3
clone_size: NA
d_call: NA
j_call: TRBJ2-5
cdr3_nt: TGTGCCAGCGATACAATCCGGGGGACCCAAGAGACCCAGTACTTC
cdr3_aa: CASDTIRGTQETQYF

v_call: TRBV27
clone_size: many
d_call: TRBD2
j_call: TRBJ2-2
cdr3_nt: TGTGCTACCTTTCTTGTTGGGACTAGCGCTTCTGTTAACACCGGGGAGCTGTTTTTT
cdr3_aa: CATFLVGTSASVNTGELFF

v_call: TRBV7-3
clone_size: NA
d_call: TRBD2
j_call: TRBJ2-1
cdr3_nt: TGTGCCAGCAGCTTAGCGGGGGGGCACCACGTGCAGTTCTTC
cdr3_aa: CASSLAGGHHVQFF

v_call: TRBV6-5
clone_size: NA
d_call: NA
j_call: TRBJ2-5
cdr3_nt: TGTGCCAGCAGTTCCATGGGCGGGCAAGAGACCCAGTACTTC
cdr3_aa: CASSSMGGQETQYF

v_call: TRBV11-3
clone_size: many
d_call: NA
j_call: TRBJ2-5
cdr3_nt: TGTGCCAGCAGCTTTACAGAGAAAGAGACCCAGTACTTC
cdr3_aa: CASSFTEKETQYF

v_call: TRBV7-8
clone_size: many
d_call: TRBD1
j_call: TRBJ1-2
cdr3_nt: TGTGCCAGCAGCCCCGGGACAGCGGGCTACACCTTC
cdr3_aa: CASSPGTAGYTF

v_call: TRBV5-1
clone_size: few
d_call: NA
j_call: TRBJ2-1
cdr3_nt: TGCGCCAGCAGCTTGGATCCTCGGACAGTCTACAATGAGCAGTTCTTC
cdr3_aa: CASSLDPRTVYNEQFF

v_call: TRBV5-6
clone_size: many
d_call: TRBD1
j_call: TRBJ2-1
cdr3_nt: TGTGCCAGCTCCAAGCCGGGACAGGGGAAATTCTTC
cdr3_aa: CASSKPGQGKFF

v_call: TRBV4-3
clone_size: few
d_call: TRBD1
j_call: TRBJ1-5
cdr3_nt: TGCGCCAGCAGCTCCGGGACAGGCGGGGGGCCCCAGCATTTT
cdr3_aa: CASSSGTGGGPQHF

v_call: TRBV29-1
clone_size: NA
d_call: NA
j_call: TRBJ2-5
cdr3_nt: TGCAGCGTCGGGGGGCTGGGTGAAGAGACCCAGTACTTC
cdr3_aa: CSVGGLGEETQYF

v_call: TRBV18
clone_size: few
d_call: NA
j_call: TRBJ1-2
cdr3_nt: TGTGCCAGCTCACCCAACGACAGGAACTATGGCTACACCTTC
cdr3_aa: CASSPNDRNYGYTF

v_call: TRBV29-1
clone_size: few
d_call: NA
j_call: TRBJ1-2
cdr3_nt: TGCAGCGTTGGAATCCGGGCCCAAAGGAACTATGGCTACACCTTC
cdr3_aa: CSVGIRAQRNYGYTF

v_call: TRBV12-3/TRBV12-4
clone_size: many
d_call: NA
j_call: TRBJ1-6
cdr3_nt: TGTGCCAGCAGCTGGGAGCGGGGCGCGGGGAACTCACCCCTCCACTTT
cdr3_aa: CASSWERGAGNSPLHF

v_call: TRBV7-2
clone_size: NA
d_call: TRBD1
j_call: TRBJ1-1
cdr3_nt: TGTGCCAGCAGCTTACCACAGGGGGTCACTGAAGCTTTCTTT
cdr3_aa: CASSLPQGVTEAFF

v_call: TRBV14
clone_size: NA
d_call: TRBD1
j_call: TRBJ2-3
cdr3_nt: TGTGCCAGCAGCCACCGGGACAGCTTGCAGGATACGCAGTATTTT
cdr3_aa: CASSHRDSLQDTQYF

v_call: TRBV11-3
clone_size: many
d_call: NA
j_call: TRBJ2-1
cdr3_nt: TGTGCCAGCAGCACCCGAGGGGCGGGGCACTACAATGAGCAGTTCTTC
cdr3_aa: CASSTRGAGHYNEQFF

v_call: TRBV6-2/TRBV6-3
clone_size: NA
d_call: NA
j_call: TRBJ2-5
cdr3_nt: TGTGCCAGCAGTCCCGTGGCCTCGACACCAGAGACCCAGTACTTC
cdr3_aa: CASSPVASTPETQYF

v_call: TRBV27
clone_size: few
d_call: NA
j_call: TRBJ2-3
cdr3_nt: TGTGCCAGCAGTTATGGCATAACCACAGATACGCAGTATTTT
cdr3_aa: CASSYGITTDTQYF

v_call: TRBV5-6
clone_size: NA
d_call: NA
j_call: TRBJ2-3
cdr3_nt: TGTGCCAGCAGCTTCCTAACATCGACCCCGAGCACAGATACGCAGTATTTT
cdr3_aa: CASSFLTSTPSTDTQYF

v_call: TRBV18
clone_size: few
d_call: NA
j_call: TRBJ2-1
cdr3_nt: TGTGCCAGCTCACAGTGGGAAGATAACTACAATGAGCAGTTCTTC
cdr3_aa: CASSQWEDNYNEQFF

v_call: TRBV5-1
clone_size: NA
d_call: NA
j_call: TRBJ2-4
cdr3_nt: TGCGCCAGCAGCCCCCCTGGAGGGGAGAAAGGCGCCAAAAACATTCAGTACTTC
cdr3_aa: CASSPPGGEKGAKNIQYF

v_call: TRBV25-1
clone_size: few
d_call: NA
j_call: TRBJ1-2
cdr3_nt: TGTGCCAGCAGTGAAGGTATTGTCTATGGCTACACCTTC
cdr3_aa: CASSEGIVYGYTF

v_call: TRBV12-3/TRBV12-4
clone_size: many
d_call: NA
j_call: TRBJ2-2
cdr3_nt: TGTGCCAGCAGTTTACCAGACACGAGCACCGGGGAGCTGTTTTTT
cdr3_aa: CASSLPDTSTGELFF

v_call: TRBV5-6
clone_size: few
d_call: NA
j_call: TRBJ2-3
cdr3_nt: TGTGCCAGCAGCTTGTCTCAGGAGGCCCGCACAGATACGCAGTATTTT
cdr3_aa: CASSLSQEARTDTQYF

v_call: TRBV7-2
clone_size: many
d_call: NA
j_call: TRBJ2-5
cdr3_nt: TGTGCCAGCAGATGGACTAACGCGACCCAGTACTTC
cdr3_aa: CASRWTNATQYF

v_call: TRBV6-1
clone_size: NA
d_call: NA
j_call: TRBJ2-2
cdr3_nt: TGTGTCAGCAGTTCTCTCGGGGGCCTGGAGCTGTTTTTT
cdr3_aa: CVSSSLGGLELFF

v_call: TRBV7-8
clone_size: NA
d_call: TRBD1
j_call: TRBJ1-4
cdr3_nt: TGTGCCAGCAACATAAAGGACAGGGATGAGGCTAATGAAAAACTGTTTTTT
cdr3_aa: CASNIKDRDEANEKLFF

v_call: TRBV6-2/TRBV6-3
clone_size: few
d_call: TRBD1
j_call: TRBJ2-7
cdr3_nt: TGTGCCAGCAGTTACACCGGACAGGGGTTCCCCGAGCAGTACTTC
cdr3_aa: CASSYTGQGFPEQYF

v_call: TRBV6-6
clone_size: NA
d_call: TRBD2
j_call: TRBJ2-1
cdr3_nt: TGTGCCAGCCTTAGCGGGGGGGGCTCCTACAATGAGCAGTTCTTC
cdr3_aa: CASLSGGGSYNEQFF